This entry features one TCR beta chain sequence. This record comes from a study of blood T cell repertoires in COVID-19. Study context: Samples representing acute and convalescent COVID-19 were sourced from the United States, Italy and Spain. Sources were T cells, B-cell-depleted T cells, or PBMCs; the material itself was cDNA or gDNA.

Per the original data handling: Scientists estimated how many nucleated cells there were by amplifying reference gene primers. Profiling relied on immunoSEQ multiplex PCR, and the TCRdb table lists in-frame clones only, not all of them. For V, J and clone size, that table is used; D and trimming come from the DNA. The sample has about 100,000 clones, over 75% seen once. The CDR3 extends over 14 amino acids. Looked up from germline, CDR1 is SGHTA and CDR2 is FQGNSA. Trimming removed 4 bases from V and 6 bases from J; junction bases left unmatched: 6. The chain carries TRBV7-2 and TRBJ2-1; 7 bases map to TRBD2. The specimen was peripheral blood. The receptor was isolated from a woman older than 75 with acute or convalescent COVID-19. The CDR3 DNA sequence: TGTGCCAGCAGCTACGGGGGGTGGGGCAATGAGCAGTTCTTC. Residues: CASSYGGWGNEQFF.